One and the same sample provided the 27 T cell receptor beta chains below, sequenced in a study of tumor-infiltrating lymphocytes in primary liver carcinoma. Germline DNA was also extracted, with blood RNA taken from unsorted whole blood. From around 500 ng of total RNA, TCR beta-specific cDNA was reverse-transcribed using a constant-region primer. Three nested multiplex PCR rounds, a slightly modified ARM-PCR method, built the TCR beta libraries. Two initial PCR rounds of about 10 cycles each paired TRBV1-TRBV30 forward primers with a C-beta reverse primer. TCRdb re-called the multiplex PCR reads through MiXCR, storing one row per CDR3 protein. This sample has 180,000 or so distinct CDR3 sequences, with about 60% found just once. The specimen was peripheral blood. These receptor sequences come from a man aged 35 to 55 with primary liver carcinoma and hepatitis B virus infection.

V and J are TRBV12-3 or TRBV12-4 and TRBJ2-7; D not certain. The germline V and J ends were trimmed by 2 bases and 3 bases, with 8 bases remaining between them. CDR3 length equals 13 residues. This CDR3 is CASSLSNSYEQYF. The DNA for the CDR3 is TGTGCCAGCAGTTTATCGAACAGCTACGAGCAGTACTTC.

This clonotype was seen at least ten times. This chain's CDR3 is CASSFGGKNIQYF. In DNA form, the CDR3 reads TGTGCCAGCAGTTTTGGAGGAAAAAACATTCAGTACTTC. V is TRBV12-3 or TRBV12-4 and J is TRBJ2-4; maybe TRBD2 (5 bases). There are 13 residues in the CDR3. V lost 3 bases to trimming and J lost 4 bases, with 7 bases between them.

About this clonotype itself: A clone one base away is much larger, so this may be a read error. The chain couples TRBV6-1 to TRBJ2-7; TRBD2 is a possible D gene (5 bases). Deletions cut 5 bases from V and 5 bases from J, with 13 bases between. CDR1 is MNHNS and CDR2 is SASEGT in the germline V gene. The CDR3 has 13 residues. CDR3 loop: CASSNPSGNEQYF. The CDR3 DNA reads as TGTGCCAGCAGTAACCCCTCGGGGAACGAGCAGTACTTC.

Concerning this clonotype: Its ends do not fully match the called genes, so a read error is possible. This sequence joins TRBV4-1 and TRBJ2-4; 8 positions agree with TRBD2. Germline CDR1 and CDR2: MGHRA and YSYEKL. The CDR3 has 19 amino acids. The CDR3 region is CASSQDSGGSRPAKNTQYF. The CDR3 DNA is TGCGCCAGCAGCCAAGATTCGGGGGGGAGTAGACCTGCCAAAAACACTCAGTACTTC.

On this clonotype itself: Sequence at one end of the junction differs from germline and may be a read error. The chain employs TRBV23-1 and TRBJ2-1; TRBD1 aligns across 7 bases. TRBV23-1 is an ORF; its function is uncertain. The CDR3 loop spans 13 amino acids. CDR3 residues: CASMRQGRDEQLF. The DNA of the CDR3 is TGCGCCAGCATGCGACAGGGACGCGATGAGCAGCTCTTC.

The chain recombines TRBV6-6 with TRBJ2-3, with 8 bases lining up with TRBD2. After removal of 6 bases from V and 4 bases from J, the junction contained 12 bases not matched to a gene. CDR3 size: 16 residues. CDR1 is MNHNY and CDR2 is SVGAGI in the germline V gene (reference sequence). The CDR3 DNA follows: TGTGCCAGCAGCCCCTCGGGACTAGTGGGGTCAGATACGCAGTATTTT. Translating it yields CASSPSGLVGSDTQYF.

This clonotype has a handful of counts. CDR3 in amino acids: CASRGWGLGRDEQYF. The CDR3 DNA is TGTGCCAGCAGAGGTTGGGGGCTAGGTCGGGACGAGCAGTACTTC. This chain joins TRBV6-1 and TRBJ2-7; D is perhaps TRBD1 (6 bases). V was pared by 6 bases and J by 5 bases, with 20 bases between. The V gene's germline CDR1 is MNHNS and CDR2 SASEGT. The CDR3 is 15 amino acids.

This rearrangement joins TRBV6-5 to TRBJ2-2; D is undetermined. Germline lookup yields CDR1 MNHEY and CDR2 SVGAGI. V was shortened by 10 bases and J by 2 bases, with 11 bases between the two germline ends. This CDR3 has 13 residues. CDR3 sequence: CAILDSNTGELFF. Written as DNA, the CDR3 is TGTGCCATCCTTGACTCTAACACCGGGGAGCTGTTTTTT.

Concerning this clonotype: A much larger clonotype is one base distant, so this may be a read error. The rearrangement joins TRBV11-2 to TRBJ2-3; 14 bases agree with TRBD2. The germline V gene encodes CDR1 SGHAT and CDR2 FQNNGV. V shed 5 bases and J 4 bases; nucleotides not matched to a gene: 5. The CDR3 runs 16 residues. The CDR3 is CASSNRLAGGADTQYF. The CDR3 DNA sequence: TGTGCCAGCAGCAACCGACTAGCGGGAGGGGCAGATACGCAGTATTTT. Variable domain in full (rest from reference TRBV11-2 and TRBJ2-3): EAGVAQSPRYKIIEKRQSVAFWCNPISGHATLYWYQQILGQGPKLLIQFQNNGVVDDSQLPKDRFSAERLKGVDSTLKIQPAKLEDSAVYLCASSNRLAGGADTQYFGPGTRLTVL.

The chain couples TRBV29-1 to TRBJ2-6; TRBD1 might be the D (6 bases). This CDR3 is 15 amino acids long. Trimming left V 4 bases short and J 5 bases short, with 15 bases between. Germline V gene sequence: CDR1 SQVTM, CDR2 ANQGSEA. CDR3 region: CSVALQGSWANVLTF. DNA of the CDR3: TGCAGCGTTGCGTTGCAGGGGTCTTGGGCCAACGTCCTGACTTTC. Variable domain in full (rest from reference TRBV29-1 and TRBJ2-6): SAVISQKPSRDICQRGTSLTIQCQVDSQVTMMFWYRQQPGQSLTLIATANQGSEATYESGFVIDKFPISRPNLTFSTLTVSNMSPEDSSIYLCSVALQGSWANVLTFGAGSRLTVL.

Details on this clonotype: This sequence may be a read error, since a much larger clone differs from it by one base. J is TRBJ2-7 and V is TRBV29-1; TRBD1 matches at 7 bases. The germline CDR1 and CDR2 sequences are SQVTM and ANQGSEA. The V gene end was trimmed by 0 bases and the J gene end by 3 bases; junction bases not matched to a gene: 5. The length of the CDR3 is 14 residues. CDR3 residues: CSVEDVRQGYEQYF. DNA of the CDR3: TGCAGCGTTGAAGATGTGAGACAGGGCTACGAGCAGTACTTC.

As for this clonotype: Without the conserved terminal phenylalanine or tryptophan, this CDR3 likely stems from a read error. The chain combines TRBV11-2 with TRBJ2-5, with D tentatively TRBD1 (6 bases). Germline loops: CDR1 SGHAT, CDR2 FQNNGV. CDR3 size: 15 residues. The CDR3 spells CASRLGAVNPKTQYL. The DNA of the CDR3 is TGTGCCAGCCGCTTGGGGGCAGTCAATCCCAAGACCCAGTACCTC.

This clonotype turned up a few times. V and J are TRBV6-5 and TRBJ2-1, with D hard to call. Trimming took off 6 bases at V and 0 bases at J, with 6 bases between the two ends. The CDR3 covers 13 residues. In germline, CDR1 is MNHEY, CDR2 SVGAGI. This CDR3 reads CASSRSSYNEQFF. The CDR3 coding sequence is TGTGCCAGCAGCCGGAGCTCCTACAATGAGCAGTTCTTC.

With respect to this clonotype: One end of the junction does not line up with germline, which may come from a read error. The CDR3 spells CACSLSGNSYEQYF. The CDR3 DNA is TGTGCCTGCAGCTTATCTGGGAACAGCTACGAGCAGTACTTC. This chain joins TRBV11-1 and TRBJ2-7; D is ambiguous. Per germline, CDR1 SGHAT and CDR2 FQDESV (reference sequence). This CDR3 is 14 amino acids long.

Remarks on this clonotype: A read error may produce the germline difference seen at one junction end. The chain couples TRBV10-2 to TRBJ1-5; 7 nucleotides line up with TRBD1. The CDR3 has 14 amino acids. CDR1 is WSHSY, CDR2 SAAADI, per germline. This CDR3 is CTSSEGIGDRIQHF. CDR3 bases: TGCACCAGCAGTGAGGGTATTGGGGACAGAATACAGCATTTT.

The chain recombines TRBV11-2 with TRBJ2-2; D may be TRBD2 (6 bases). This CDR3 is 17 amino acids long. Per the germline V gene, CDR1 is SGHAT and CDR2 is FQNNGV. V gave up 0 bases and J gave up 6 bases, with 17 bases separating them. The CDR3 here is CASSLDSASWRAGELFF. The CDR3 region has the DNA TGTGCCAGCAGCTTAGACTCGGCTAGCTGGAGGGCCGGGGAGCTGTTTTTT.

The chain has TRBV6-2 or TRBV6-3 and TRBJ2-1, with 11 bases matching TRBD2. The CDR3 length is 14 residues. With V trimmed by 5 bases and J by 13 bases, 10 bases remained unmatched. CDR1 MNHEY and CDR2 SVGEGT come from the germline V gene. The CDR3, as DNA: TGTGCCAGCAGTCGGCCCCAACTAGCGGGAGAACAGTTCTTC. The encoded protein is CASSRPQLAGEQFF.

This clonotype was picked up a small number of times. This CDR3 is CASSRGLAREQYF. CDR3 bases: TGTGCCAGCAGCCGGGGACTAGCTCGCGAGCAGTACTTC. The chain recombines TRBV6-1 with TRBJ2-7; the match to TRBD2 covers 9 bases. This CDR3 has 13 amino acids. V was clipped by 6 bases and J by 6 bases; unmatched bases: 6. Per germline, CDR1 MNHNS and CDR2 SASEGT.

This chain's CDR3 is CSVGTWFREKLFF. In DNA form, the CDR3 reads TGCAGCGTTGGGACATGGTTTCGTGAAAAACTGTTTTTT. The gene calls are TRBV29-1 and TRBJ1-4; D might be TRBD1 (5 bases). CDR1 is SQVTM, CDR2 ANQGSEA, per germline. This CDR3 is 13 amino acids long. Trimming removed 4 bases from V and 7 bases from J, with 13 bases in between.

Concerning this clonotype: The conserved closing phenylalanine or tryptophan is absent in this CDR3, likely reflecting a read error. No DNA is shown, since the ends of the CDR3 on it are uncertain; the CDR3 is the one TCRdb lists. CDR3 region: CASSLLRADTGELLL. This chain links TRBV11-2 with TRBJ2-2. Termini included, the CDR3 measures 15 amino acids. In germline, CDR1 is SGHAT, CDR2 FQNNGV.

V usage is TRBV30 and J usage is TRBJ2-3; D possibly corresponds to TRBD1 (7 bases). Germline CDR1 is GTSNPN and CDR2 is SVGIG (reference sequence). The CDR3 has 13 amino acids. V lost 4 bases and J 10 bases, leaving 18 bases between the germline ends. The CDR3 is CAWTREDRGPQYF. For the CDR3, the DNA is TGTGCCTGGACAAGGGAGGATAGGGGGCCGCAGTATTTT.

Only a few counts were recorded for this clonotype. The V and J genes are TRBV29-1 and TRBJ2-1; possibly TRBD2 for D (5 bases). This CDR3 spans 14 amino acids. Germline V CDR1 and CDR2: SQVTM, ANQGSEA. The ends were cut back, 7 bases at V and 4 bases at J, with 17 bases in the middle. The CDR3, as DNA: TGCAGCGCTGGGCCGGGATTAACGTACAATGAGCAGTTCTTC. Translation: CSAGPGLTYNEQFF.

The chain has TRBV6-5 and TRBJ2-3; 8 positions match TRBD2. J was trimmed by 5 bases and V by 7 bases; bases with no gene match: 8. CDR1 and CDR2 from the germline V gene are MNHEY and SVGAGI. The CDR3 sequence is 14 residues long. CDR3 in DNA: TGTGCCAGCAATGAAGCGGGAGCTCAAGATACGCAGTATTTT. Translating gives CASNEAGAQDTQYF.

With respect to this clonotype: This CDR3 fails to terminate in the conserved phenylalanine or tryptophan, so it likely reflects a read error. V and J are TRBV4-1 and TRBJ2-7; TRBD2 agrees at 8 bases. This CDR3 has 17 residues. V lost 2 bases and J lost 1; bases outside the gene matches: 10. Germline CDR1 and CDR2: MGHRA and YSYEKL. The CDR3 sequence: CASSQRALGGGSYEQYY. The CDR3 nucleotides are TGCGCCAGCAGCCAAAGGGCTCTGGGCGGGGGGTCCTACGAGCAGTACTAC.

Details on this clonotype: A junction end diverges from the germline sequence, so it may reflect a read error. The J gene is TRBJ2-7, the V gene TRBV25-1; no definite D call. Germline V lookup: CDR1 MGHDK, CDR2 SYGVNS. The CDR3 has 13 residues. The CDR3 here is CACSRDGAYEQYF. CDR3 bases: TGTGCCTGCAGTCGAGACGGAGCCTACGAGCAGTACTTC.

The rearrangement uses TRBV6-5 and TRBJ1-5, with unresolved D. Germline CDR1 reads MNHEY; CDR2 reads SVGAGI. The CDR3 length is 15 residues. V gave up 5 bases and J gave up 6 bases, with 17 bases separating them. CDR3 loop: CASSITWVLGQPQHF. CDR3 bases: TGTGCCAGCAGTATAACATGGGTTTTGGGTCAGCCCCAGCATTTT.

The chain carries TRBV28 and TRBJ1-3; no clear D. Germline V CDR1 and CDR2: MDHEN, SYDVKM. This CDR3 comprises 12 residues. The V end lost 6 bases, the J end lost 3 bases, and 6 bases lay between the germline ends. CDR3 region: CASRPSGNTIYF. The CDR3 bases are TGTGCCAGCAGGCCGAGTGGAAACACCATATATTTT.